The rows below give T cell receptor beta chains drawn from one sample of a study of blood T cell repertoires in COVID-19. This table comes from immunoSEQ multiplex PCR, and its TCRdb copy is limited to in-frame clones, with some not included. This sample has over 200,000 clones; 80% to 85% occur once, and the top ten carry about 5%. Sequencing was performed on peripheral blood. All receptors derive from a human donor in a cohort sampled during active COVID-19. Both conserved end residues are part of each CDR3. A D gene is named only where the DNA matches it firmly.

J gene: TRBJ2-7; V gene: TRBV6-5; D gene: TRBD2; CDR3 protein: CASSSLAGVRHEQYF
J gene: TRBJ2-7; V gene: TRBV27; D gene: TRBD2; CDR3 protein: CASSLGLAGAYEQYF
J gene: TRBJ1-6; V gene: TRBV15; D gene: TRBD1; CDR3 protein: CATRPGGAGGGSPLHF
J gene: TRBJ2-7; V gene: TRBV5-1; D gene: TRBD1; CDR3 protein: CASSLGGTGDGEQYF
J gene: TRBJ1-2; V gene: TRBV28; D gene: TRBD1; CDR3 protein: CASRGTATNYGYTF
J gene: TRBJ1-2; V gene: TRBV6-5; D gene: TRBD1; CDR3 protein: CASSRTGGSYGYTF
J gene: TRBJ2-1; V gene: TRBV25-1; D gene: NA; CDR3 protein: CASSYSNRGNEQFF
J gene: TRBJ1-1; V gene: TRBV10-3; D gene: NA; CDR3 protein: CAIKRGATRGNTEAFF
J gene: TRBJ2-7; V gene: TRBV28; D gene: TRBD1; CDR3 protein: CASSSTGTGTYEQYF
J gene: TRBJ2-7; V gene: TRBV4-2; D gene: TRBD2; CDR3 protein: CASSQEPTSGRASGEQYF
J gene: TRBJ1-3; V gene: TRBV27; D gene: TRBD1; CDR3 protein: CASSTTGGAHGNTIYF
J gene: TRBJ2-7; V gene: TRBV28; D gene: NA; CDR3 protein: CASSFPGAQISYEQYF
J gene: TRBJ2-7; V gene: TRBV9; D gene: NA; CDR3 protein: CASSAGGGGSGHEQYF
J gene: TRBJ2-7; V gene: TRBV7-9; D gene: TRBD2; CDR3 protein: CASSFGGRYEQYF
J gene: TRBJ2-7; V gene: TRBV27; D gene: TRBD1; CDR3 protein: CATFILGDRGYEQYF
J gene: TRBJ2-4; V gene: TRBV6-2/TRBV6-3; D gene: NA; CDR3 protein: CASSYSAVTKNIQYF
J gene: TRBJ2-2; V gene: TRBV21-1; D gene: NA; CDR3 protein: CASSKEMPGDNPNTGELFF
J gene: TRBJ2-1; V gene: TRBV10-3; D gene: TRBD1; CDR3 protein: CAIKPGQKYNEQFF
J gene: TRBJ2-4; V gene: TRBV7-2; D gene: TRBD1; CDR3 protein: CASRYSGGAGKNIQYF
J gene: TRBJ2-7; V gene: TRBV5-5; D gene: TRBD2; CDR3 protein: CASSPSGNEQYF
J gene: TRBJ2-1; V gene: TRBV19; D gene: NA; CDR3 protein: CASSVIQGPSYNEQFF
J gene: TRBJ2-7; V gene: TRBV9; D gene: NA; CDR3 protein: CASSVGEGVGFLEQYF
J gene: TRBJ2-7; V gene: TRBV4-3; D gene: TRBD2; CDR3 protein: CASSQEGGTPYEQYF
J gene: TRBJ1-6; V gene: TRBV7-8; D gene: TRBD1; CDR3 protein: CASSLMDRVGYSPLHF
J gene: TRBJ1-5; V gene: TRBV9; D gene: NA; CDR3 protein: CASSVGRGNQPQHF
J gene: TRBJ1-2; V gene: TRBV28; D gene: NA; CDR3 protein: CASSSPSSSRNYGYTF
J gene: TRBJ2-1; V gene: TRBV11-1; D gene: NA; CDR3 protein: CASSWGGKYNEQFF
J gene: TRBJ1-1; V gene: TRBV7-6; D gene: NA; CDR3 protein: CASSLASNMNTEAFF
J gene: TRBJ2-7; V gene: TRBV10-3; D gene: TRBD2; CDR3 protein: CAISETELAGPQYF
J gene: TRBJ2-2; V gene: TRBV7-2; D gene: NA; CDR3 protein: CASSSTGTRAGELFF
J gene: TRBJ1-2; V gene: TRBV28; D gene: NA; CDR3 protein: CASSTGSNYGYTF
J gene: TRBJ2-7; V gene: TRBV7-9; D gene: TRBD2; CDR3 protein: CASSLELAGGYEQYF
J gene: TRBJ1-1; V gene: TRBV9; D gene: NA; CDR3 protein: CASSAGVGNTEAFF
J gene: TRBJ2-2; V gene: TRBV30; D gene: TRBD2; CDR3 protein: CAWSVLAGDTGELFF
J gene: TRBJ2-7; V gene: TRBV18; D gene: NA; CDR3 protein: CASSPRGVDEQYF
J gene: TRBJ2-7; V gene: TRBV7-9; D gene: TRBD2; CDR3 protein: CASSLVPGGGYEQYF
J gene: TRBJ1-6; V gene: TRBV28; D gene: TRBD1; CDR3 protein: CASSPPGTGIPLVRSPLHF
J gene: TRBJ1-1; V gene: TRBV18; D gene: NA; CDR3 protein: CASSPRENTEAFF
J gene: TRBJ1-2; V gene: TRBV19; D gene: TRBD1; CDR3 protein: CASKPPTGTGGTQAGYTF
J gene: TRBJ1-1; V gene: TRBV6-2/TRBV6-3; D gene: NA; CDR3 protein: CASSQSGMNTEAFF
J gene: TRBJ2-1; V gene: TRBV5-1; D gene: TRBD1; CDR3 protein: CASSSGQAYNEQFF
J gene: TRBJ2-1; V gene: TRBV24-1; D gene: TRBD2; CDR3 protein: CATGGVDYNEQFF